The present TCR beta chain was sequenced within a study of T cell changes during pregnancy in multiple sclerosis. Per the germline V gene, CDR1 is SQVTM and CDR2 is ANQGSEA. The CDR3 consists of 8 residues. Between the trimmed V and J ends, which lost 3 bases and 14 bases, there was a span of 4 bases. Sequencing was performed with immunoSEQ multiplex PCR; in TCRdb, only in-frame clones are kept and a portion is missing. The sample records around 35,000 clones, 90% being singletons. The sequenced sample was CD8+ T cells from peripheral blood mononuclear cells, obtained in the first trimester of pregnancy. This TCR derives from a female donor with multiple sclerosis, enrolled in a pregnancy study. The gene calls are TRBV29-1 and TRBJ1-4; D call uncertain. Here the CDR3 DNA reads TGCAGCGTTGACAGGCTGTTTTTT. Its protein is CSVDRLFF.